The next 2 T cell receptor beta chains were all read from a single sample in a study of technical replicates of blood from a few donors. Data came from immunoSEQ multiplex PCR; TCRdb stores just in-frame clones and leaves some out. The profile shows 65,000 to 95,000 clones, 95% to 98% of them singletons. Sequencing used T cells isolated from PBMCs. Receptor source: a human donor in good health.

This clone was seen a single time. CDR3 nucleotide sequence: TGTGCCAGCAGACCCCAGTACACAGATACGCAGTATTTT. Its translation is CASRPQYTDTQYF. The gene calls are TRBV28 and TRBJ2-3; no firm D call. The germline V and J ends were trimmed by 6 bases and 2 bases, with 9 bases remaining between them. Germline V gene lookup returns CDR1 MDHEN and CDR2 SYDVKM. CDR3 length: 13 amino acids.

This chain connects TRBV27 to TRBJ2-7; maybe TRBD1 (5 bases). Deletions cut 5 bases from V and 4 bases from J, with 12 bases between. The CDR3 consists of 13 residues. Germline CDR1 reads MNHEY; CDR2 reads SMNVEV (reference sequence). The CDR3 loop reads CASSPGLGYEQYF. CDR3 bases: TGTGCCAGCAGTCCAGGGTTAGGGTACGAGCAGTACTTC.